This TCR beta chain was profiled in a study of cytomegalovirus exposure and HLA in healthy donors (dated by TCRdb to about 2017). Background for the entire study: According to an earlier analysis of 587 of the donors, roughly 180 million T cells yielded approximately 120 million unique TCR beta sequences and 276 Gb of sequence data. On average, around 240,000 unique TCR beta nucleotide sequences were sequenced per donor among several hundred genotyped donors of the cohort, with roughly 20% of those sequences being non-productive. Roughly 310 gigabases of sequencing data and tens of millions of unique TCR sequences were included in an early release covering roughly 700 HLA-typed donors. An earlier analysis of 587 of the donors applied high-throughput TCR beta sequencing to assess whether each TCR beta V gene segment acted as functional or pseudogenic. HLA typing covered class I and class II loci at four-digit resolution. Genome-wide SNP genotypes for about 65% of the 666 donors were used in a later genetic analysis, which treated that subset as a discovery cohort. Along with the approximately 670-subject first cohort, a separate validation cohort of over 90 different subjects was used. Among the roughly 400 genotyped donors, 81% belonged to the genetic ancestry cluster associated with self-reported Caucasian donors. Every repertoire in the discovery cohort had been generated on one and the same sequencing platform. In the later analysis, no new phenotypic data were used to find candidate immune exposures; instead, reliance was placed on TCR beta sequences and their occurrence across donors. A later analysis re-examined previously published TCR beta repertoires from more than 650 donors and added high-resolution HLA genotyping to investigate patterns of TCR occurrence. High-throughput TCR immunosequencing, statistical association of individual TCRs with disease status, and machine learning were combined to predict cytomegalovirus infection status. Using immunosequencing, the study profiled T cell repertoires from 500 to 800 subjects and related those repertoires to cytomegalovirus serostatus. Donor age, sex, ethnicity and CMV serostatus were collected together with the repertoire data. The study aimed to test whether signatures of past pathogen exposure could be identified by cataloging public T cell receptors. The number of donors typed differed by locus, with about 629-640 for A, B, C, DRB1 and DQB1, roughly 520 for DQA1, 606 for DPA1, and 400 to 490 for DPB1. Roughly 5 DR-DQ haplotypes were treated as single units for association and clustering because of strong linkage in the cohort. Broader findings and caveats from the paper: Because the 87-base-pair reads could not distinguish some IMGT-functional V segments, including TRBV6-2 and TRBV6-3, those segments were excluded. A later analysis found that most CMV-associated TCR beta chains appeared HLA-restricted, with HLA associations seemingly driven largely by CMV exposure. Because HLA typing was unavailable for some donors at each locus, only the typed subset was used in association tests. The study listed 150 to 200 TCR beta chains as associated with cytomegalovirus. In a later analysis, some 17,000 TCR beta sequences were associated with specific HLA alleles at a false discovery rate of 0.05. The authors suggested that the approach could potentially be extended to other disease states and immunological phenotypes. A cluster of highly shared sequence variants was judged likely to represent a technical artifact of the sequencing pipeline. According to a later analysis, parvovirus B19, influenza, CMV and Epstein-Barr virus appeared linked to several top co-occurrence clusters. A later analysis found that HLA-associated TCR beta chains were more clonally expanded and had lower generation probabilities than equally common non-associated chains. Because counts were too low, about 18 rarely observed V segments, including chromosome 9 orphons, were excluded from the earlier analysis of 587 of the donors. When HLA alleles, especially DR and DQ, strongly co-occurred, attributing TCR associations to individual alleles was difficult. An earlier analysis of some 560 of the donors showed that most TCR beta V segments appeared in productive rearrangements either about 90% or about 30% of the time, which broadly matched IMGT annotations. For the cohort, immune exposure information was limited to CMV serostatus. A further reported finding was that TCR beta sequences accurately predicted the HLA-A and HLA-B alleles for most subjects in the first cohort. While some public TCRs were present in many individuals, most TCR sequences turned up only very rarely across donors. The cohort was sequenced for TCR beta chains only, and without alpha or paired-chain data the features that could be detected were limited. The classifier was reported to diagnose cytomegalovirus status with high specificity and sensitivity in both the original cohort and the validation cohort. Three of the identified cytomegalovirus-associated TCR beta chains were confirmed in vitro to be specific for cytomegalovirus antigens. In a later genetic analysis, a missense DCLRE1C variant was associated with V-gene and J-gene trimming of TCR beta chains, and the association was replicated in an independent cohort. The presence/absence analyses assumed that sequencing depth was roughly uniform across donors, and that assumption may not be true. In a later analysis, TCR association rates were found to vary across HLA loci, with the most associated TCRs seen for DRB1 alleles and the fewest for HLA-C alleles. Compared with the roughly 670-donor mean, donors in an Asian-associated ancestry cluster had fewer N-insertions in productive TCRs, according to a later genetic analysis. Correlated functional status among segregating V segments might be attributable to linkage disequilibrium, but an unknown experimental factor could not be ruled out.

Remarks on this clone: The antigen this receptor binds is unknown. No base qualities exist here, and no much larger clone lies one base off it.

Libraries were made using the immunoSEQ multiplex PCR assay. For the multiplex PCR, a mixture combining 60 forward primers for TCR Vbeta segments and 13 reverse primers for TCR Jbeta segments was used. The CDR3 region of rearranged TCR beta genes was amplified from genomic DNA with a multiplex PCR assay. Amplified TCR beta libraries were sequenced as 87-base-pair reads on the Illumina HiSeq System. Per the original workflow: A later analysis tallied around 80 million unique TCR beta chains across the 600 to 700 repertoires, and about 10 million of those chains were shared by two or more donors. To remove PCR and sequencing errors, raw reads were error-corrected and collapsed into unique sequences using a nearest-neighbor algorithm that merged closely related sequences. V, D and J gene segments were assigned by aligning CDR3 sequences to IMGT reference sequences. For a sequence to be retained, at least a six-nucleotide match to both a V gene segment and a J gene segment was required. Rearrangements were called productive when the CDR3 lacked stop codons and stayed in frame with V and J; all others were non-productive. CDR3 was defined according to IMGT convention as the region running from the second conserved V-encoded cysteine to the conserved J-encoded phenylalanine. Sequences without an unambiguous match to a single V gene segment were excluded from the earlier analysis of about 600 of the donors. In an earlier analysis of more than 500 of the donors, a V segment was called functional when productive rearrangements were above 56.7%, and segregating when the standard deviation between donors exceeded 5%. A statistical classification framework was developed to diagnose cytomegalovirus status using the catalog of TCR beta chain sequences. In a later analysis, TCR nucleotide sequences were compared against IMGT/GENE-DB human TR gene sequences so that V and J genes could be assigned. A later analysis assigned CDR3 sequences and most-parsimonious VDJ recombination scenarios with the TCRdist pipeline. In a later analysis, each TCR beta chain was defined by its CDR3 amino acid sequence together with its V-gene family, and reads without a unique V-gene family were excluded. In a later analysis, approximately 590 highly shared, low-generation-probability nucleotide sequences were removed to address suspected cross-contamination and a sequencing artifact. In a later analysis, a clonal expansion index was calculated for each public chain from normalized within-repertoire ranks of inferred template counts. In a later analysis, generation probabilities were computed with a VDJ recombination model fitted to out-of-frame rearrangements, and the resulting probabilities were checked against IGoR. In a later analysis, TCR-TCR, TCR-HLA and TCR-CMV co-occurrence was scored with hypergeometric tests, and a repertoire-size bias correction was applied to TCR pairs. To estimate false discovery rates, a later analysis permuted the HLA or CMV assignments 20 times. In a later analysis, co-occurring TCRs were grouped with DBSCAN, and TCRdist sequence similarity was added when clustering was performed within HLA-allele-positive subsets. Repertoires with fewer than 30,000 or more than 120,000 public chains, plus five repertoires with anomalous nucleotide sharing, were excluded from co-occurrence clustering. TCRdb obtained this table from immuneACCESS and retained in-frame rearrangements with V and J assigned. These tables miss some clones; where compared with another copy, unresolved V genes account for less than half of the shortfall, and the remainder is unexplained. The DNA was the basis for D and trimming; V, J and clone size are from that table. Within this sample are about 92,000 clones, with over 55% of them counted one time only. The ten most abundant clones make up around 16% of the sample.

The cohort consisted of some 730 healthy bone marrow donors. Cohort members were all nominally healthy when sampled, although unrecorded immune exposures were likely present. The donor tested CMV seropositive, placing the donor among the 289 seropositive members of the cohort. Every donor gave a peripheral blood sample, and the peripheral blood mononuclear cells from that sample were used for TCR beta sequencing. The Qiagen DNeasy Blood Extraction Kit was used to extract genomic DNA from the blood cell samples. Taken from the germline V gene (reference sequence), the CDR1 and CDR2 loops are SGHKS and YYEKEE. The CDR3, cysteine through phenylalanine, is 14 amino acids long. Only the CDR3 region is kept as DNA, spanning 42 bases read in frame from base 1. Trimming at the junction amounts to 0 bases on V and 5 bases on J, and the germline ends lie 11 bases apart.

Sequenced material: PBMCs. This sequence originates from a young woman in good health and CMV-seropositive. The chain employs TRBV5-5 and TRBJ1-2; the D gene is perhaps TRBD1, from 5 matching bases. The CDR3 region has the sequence CASSLEAGPYGYTF. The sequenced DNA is TGTGCCAGCAGCTTGGAGGCAGGGCCATATGGCTACACCTTC. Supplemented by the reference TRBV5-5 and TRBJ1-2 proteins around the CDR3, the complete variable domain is DAGVTQSPTHLIKTRGQQVTLRCSPISGHKSVSWYQQVLGQGPQFIFQYYEKEERGRGNFPDRFSARQFPNYSSELNVNALLLGDSALYLCASSLEAGPYGYTFGSGTRLTVV.